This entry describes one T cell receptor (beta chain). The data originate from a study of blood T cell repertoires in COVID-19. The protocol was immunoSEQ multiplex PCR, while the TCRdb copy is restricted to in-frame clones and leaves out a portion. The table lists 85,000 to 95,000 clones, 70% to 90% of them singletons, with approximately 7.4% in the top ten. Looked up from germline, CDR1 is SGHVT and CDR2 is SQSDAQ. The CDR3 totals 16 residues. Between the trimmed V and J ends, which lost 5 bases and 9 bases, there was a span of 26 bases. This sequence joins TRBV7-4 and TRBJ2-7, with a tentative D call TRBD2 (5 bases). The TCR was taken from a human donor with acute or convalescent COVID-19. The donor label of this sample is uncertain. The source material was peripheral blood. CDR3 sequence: CASSSASGLPKVRQYF. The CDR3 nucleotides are TGTGCCAGCAGCAGCGCTTCCGGACTCCCGAAAGTACGGCAGTACTTC. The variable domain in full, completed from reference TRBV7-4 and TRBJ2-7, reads GAGVSQSPRYKVAKRGRDVALRCDSISGHVTLYWYRQTLGQGSEVLTYSQSDAQRDKSGRPSGRFSAERPERSVSTLKIQRTEQGDSAVYLCASSSASGLPKVRQYFGPGTRLTVT.